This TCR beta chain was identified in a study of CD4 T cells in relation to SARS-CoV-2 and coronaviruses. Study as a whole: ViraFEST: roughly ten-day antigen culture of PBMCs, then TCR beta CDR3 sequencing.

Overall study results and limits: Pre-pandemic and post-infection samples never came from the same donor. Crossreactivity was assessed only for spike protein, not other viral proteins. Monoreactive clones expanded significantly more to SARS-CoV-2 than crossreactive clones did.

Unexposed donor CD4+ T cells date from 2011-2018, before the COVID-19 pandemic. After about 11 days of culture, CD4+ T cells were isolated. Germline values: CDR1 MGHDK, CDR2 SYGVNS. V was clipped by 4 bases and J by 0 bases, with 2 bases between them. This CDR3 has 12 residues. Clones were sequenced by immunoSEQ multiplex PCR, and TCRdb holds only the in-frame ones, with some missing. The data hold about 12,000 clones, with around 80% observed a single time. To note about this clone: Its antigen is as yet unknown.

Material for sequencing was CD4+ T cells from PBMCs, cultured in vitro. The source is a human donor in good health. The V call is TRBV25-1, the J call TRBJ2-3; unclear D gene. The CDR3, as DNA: TGTGCCAGCAGTGGGAGCACAGATACGCAGTATTTT. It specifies CASSGSTDTQYF.